This T cell receptor beta chain was obtained from a study of T cell repertoires in cytomegalovirus infection. Study as a whole: Both a matching HLA type and CMV infection were indicated by public TCR beta signatures.

As for this clonotype: Antigen: not known. Relative to the germline gene, one junction end is altered; a read error may explain this.

Using its own MiXCR run on the reads, TCRdb lists one record per CDR3 protein. The sample has hundreds of thousands of distinct CDR3 sequences; about 33% are singletons. Study-wide points: The response measured ex vivo was dominated by TCR beta clonotypes (HLA-C-restricted and CMV-specific). The study identified carriers of CMV plus the relevant HLA from cumulative public TCR beta family frequency.

The sequenced sample was cultured PBMCs, obtained from culture after CMV antigen stimulation. This TCR was recovered from a human donor in good health (CMV status not recorded). Some clones in this sample may be carry-over from other donors' samples.

CDR3 region: CTSSVPPGTSSYNSPLHF. The CDR3, as DNA: TGTACCAGCAGTGTCCCCCCCGGGACAAGCTCCTATAATTCACCCCTCCACTTT. The chain joins TRBV28 to TRBJ1-6, with a tentative D call TRBD1 (6 bases). Germline V gene sequence: CDR1 MDHEN, CDR2 SYDVKM. The CDR3 length is 18 residues.